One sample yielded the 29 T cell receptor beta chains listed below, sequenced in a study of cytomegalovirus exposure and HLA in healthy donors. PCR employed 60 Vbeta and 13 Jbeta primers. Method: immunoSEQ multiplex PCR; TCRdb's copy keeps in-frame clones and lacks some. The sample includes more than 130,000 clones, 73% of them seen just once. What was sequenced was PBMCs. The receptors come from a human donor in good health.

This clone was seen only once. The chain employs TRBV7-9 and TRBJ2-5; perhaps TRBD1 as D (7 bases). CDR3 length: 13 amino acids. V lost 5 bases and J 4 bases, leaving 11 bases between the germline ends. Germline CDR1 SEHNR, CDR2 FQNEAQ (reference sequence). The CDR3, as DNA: TGTGCCAGCAGCCTCAGGGGGGCAGAGACCCAGTACTTC. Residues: CASSLRGAETQYF.

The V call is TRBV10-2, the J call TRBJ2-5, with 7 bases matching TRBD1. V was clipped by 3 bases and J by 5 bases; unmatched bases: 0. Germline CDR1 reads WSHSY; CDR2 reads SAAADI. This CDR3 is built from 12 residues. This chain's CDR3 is CASSEQGETQYF. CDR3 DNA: TGCGCCAGCAGTGAACAGGGGGAGACCCAGTACTTC.

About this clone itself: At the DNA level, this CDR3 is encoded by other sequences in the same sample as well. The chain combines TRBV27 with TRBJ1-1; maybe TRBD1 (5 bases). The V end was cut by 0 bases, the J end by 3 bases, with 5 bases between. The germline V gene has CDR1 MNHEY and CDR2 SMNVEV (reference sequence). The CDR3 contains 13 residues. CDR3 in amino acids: CASSLSGDTEAFF. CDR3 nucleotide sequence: TGTGCCAGCAGTTTATCAGGGGACACTGAAGCTTTCTTT.

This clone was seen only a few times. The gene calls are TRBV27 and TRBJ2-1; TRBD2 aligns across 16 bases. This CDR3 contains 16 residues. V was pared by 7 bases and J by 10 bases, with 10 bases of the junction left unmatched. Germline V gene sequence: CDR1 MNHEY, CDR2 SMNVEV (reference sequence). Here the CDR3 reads CASTLGTSGGAGEQFF. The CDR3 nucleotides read TGTGCCAGCACCTTGGGGACTAGCGGGGGGGCCGGGGAGCAGTTCTTC.

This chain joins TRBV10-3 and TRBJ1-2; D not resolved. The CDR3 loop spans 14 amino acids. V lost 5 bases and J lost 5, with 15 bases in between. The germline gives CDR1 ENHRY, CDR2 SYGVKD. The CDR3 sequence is CAISSTPELYGYTF. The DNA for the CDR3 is TGTGCCATCAGTTCCACACCAGAATTGTATGGCTACACCTTC.

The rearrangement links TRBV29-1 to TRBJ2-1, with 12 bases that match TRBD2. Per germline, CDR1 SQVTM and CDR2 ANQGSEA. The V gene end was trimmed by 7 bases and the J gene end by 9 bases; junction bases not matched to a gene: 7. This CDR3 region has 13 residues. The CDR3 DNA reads TGCAGCGCTCTGGGACTAGCGGGCTTTGAGCAGTTCTTC. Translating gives CSALGLAGFEQFF.

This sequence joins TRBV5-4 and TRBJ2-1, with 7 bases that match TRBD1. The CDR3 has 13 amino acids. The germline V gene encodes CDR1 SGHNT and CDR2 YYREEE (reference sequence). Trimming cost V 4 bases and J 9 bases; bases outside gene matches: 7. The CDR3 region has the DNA TGTGCCAGCAGCCCTAGACAGGGTAGTGAGCAGTTCTTC. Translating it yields CASSPRQGSEQFF.

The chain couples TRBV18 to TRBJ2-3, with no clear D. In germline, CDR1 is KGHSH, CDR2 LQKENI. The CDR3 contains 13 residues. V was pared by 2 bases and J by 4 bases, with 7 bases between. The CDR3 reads CASSPELADTQYF. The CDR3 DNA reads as TGTGCCAGCTCACCAGAACTTGCAGATACGCAGTATTTT.

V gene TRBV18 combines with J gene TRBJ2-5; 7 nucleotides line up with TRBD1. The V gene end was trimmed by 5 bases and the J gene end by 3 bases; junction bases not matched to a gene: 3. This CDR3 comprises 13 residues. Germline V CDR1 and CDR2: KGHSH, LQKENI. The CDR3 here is CASSTGTEETQYF. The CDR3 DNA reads TGTGCCAGCTCAACAGGGACAGAAGAGACCCAGTACTTC.

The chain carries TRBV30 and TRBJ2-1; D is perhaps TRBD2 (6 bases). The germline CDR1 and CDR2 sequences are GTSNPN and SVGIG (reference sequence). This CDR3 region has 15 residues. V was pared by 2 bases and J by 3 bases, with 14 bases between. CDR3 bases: TGTGCCTGGAGTACGCTGGCGGGGCGCTACAATGAGCAGTTCTTC. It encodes CAWSTLAGRYNEQFF. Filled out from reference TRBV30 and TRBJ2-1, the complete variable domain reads SQTIHQWPATLVQPVGSPLSLECTVEGTSNPNLYWYRQAAGRGLQLLFYSVGIGQISSEVPQNLSASRPQDRQFILSSKKLLLSDSGFYLCAWSTLAGRYNEQFFGPGTRLTVL.

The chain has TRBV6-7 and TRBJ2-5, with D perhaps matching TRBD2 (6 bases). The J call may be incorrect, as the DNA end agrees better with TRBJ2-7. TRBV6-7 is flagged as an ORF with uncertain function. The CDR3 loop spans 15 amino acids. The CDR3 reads CASSYVAAGPYEQYF. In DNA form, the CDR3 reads TGTGCCAGCAGTTATGTTGCGGCGGGACCCTACGAGCAGTACTTC.

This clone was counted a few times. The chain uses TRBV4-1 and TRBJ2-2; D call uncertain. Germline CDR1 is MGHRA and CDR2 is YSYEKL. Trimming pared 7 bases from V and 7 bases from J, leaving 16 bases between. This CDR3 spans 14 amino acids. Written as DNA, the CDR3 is TGCGCCAGCAAATTGCGCTTCGAGTTCGGGGAGCTGTTTTTT. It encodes CASKLRFEFGELFF.

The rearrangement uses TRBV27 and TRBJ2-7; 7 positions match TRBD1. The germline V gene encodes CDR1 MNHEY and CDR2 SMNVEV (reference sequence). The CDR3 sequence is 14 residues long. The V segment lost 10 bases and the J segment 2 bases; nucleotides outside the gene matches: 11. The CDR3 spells CATQTRGGPYEQYF. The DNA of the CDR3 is TGTGCCACCCAAACCCGAGGGGGCCCCTACGAGCAGTACTTC.

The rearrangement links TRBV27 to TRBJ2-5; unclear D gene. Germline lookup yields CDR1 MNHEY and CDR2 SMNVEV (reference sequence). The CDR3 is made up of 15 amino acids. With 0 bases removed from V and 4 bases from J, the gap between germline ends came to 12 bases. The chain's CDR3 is CASSLSSASTETQYF. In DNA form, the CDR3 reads TGTGCCAGCAGTTTATCATCGGCTAGTACAGAGACCCAGTACTTC.

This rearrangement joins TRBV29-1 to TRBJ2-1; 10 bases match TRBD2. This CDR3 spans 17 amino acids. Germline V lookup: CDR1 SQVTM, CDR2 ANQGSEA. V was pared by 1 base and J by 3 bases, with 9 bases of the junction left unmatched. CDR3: CSVEGLAGAIFYNEQFF. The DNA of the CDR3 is TGCAGCGTTGAAGGGCTAGCGGGAGCCATCTTCTACAATGAGCAGTTCTTC.

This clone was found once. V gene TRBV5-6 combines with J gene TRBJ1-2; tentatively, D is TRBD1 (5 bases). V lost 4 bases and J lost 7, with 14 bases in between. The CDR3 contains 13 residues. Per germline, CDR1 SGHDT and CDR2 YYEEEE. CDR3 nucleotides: TGTGCCAGCAGCAGGGGTGGGCTGGGTGGCTACACCTTC. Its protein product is CASSRGGLGGYTF.

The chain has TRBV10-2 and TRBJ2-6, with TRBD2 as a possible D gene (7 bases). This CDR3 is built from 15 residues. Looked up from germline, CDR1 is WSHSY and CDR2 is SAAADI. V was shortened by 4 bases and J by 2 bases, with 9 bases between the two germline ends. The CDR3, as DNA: TGCGCCAGCAGTGGAGGGGGGGCTGGGGCCAACGTCCTGACTTTC. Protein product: CASSGGGAGANVLTF.

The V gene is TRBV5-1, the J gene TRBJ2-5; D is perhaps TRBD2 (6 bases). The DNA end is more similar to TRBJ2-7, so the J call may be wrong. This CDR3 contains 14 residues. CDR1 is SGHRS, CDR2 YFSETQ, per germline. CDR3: CASSSGRGIHEQYF. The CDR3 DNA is TGCGCCAGCAGCTCTGGGCGGGGCATTCACGAGCAGTACTTC.

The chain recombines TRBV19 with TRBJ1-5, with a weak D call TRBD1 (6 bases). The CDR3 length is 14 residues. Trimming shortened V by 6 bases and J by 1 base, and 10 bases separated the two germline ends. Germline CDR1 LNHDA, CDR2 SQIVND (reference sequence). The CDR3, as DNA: TGTGCCAGTAGCTACCAGGGGAGCAATCAGCCCCAGCATTTT. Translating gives CASSYQGSNQPQHF.

DNA for the CDR3: TGCGCCAGCAGCCAAGTCCCGACAGGGGAGTATAATTCACCCCTCCACTTT. This translates into CASSQVPTGEYNSPLHF. The rearrangement uses TRBV4-1 and TRBJ1-6, with 8 bases lining up with TRBD1. The CDR3 is 17 residues long. Germline trimming cut 1 base from V and 4 bases from J; bases unmatched to any gene: 6. Germline values: CDR1 MGHRA, CDR2 YSYEKL.

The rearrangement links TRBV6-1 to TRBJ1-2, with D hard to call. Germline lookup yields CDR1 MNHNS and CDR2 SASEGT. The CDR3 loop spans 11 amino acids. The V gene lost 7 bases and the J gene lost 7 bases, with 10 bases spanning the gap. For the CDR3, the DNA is TGTGCCAGCACCAAGGGAGGTGGCTACACCTTC. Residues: CASTKGGGYTF.

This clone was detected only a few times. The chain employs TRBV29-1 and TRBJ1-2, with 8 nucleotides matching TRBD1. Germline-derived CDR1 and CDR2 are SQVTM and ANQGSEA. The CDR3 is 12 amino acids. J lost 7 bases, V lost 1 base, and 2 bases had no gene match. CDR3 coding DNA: TGCAGCGTTGAAGCAGGGGGCGTTGGCTACACCTTC. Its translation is CSVEAGGVGYTF.

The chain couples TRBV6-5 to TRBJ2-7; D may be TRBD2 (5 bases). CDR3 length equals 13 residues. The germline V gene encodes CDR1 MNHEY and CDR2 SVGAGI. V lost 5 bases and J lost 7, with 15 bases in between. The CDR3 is CASSEVARAEQYF. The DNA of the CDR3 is TGTGCCAGCAGTGAAGTTGCGCGGGCAGAGCAGTACTTC.

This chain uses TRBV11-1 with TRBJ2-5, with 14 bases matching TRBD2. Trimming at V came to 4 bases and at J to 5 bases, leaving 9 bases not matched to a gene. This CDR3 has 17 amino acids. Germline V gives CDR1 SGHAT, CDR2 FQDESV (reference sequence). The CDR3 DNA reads TGTGCCAGCAGCTCCAGACTAGCGGGAGGGCCAGGGGAGACCCAGTACTTC. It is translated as CASSSRLAGGPGETQYF.

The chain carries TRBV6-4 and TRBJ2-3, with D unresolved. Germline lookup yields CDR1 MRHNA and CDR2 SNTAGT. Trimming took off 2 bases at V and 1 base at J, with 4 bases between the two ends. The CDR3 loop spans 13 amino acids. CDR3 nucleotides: TGTGCCAGCAGTGACACGGGCACAGATACGCAGTATTTT. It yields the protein CASSDTGTDTQYF.

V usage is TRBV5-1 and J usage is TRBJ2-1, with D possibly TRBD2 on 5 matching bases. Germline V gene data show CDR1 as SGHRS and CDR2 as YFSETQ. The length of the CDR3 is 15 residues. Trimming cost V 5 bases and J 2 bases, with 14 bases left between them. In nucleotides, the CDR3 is TGCGCCAGCAGTGGAAGTCAACTAGCCTACAATGAGCAGTTCTTC. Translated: CASSGSQLAYNEQFF.

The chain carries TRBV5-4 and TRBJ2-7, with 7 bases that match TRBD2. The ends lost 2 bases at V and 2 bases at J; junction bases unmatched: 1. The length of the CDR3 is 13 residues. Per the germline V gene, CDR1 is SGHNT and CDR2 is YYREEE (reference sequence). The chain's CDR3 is CASSFGTTYEQYF. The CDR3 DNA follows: TGTGCCAGCAGCTTTGGGACTACCTACGAGCAGTACTTC.

The CDR3 nucleotides are TGTGCCAGCAGCCCCCGGGGTGGCGAGGGCGAGCAGTACTTC. Its protein is CASSPRGGEGEQYF. V and J are TRBV9 and TRBJ2-7; tentatively, D is TRBD2 (5 bases). Trimming removed 4 bases from V and 6 bases from J, with 17 bases in between. The CDR3 runs 14 residues. CDR1 and CDR2 from the germline V gene are SGDLS and YYNGEE.

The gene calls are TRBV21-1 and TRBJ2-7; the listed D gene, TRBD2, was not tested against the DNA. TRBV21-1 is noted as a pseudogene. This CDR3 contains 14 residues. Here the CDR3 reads CASSKSGFSYEQYF. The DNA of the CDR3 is TGTGCCAGCAGCAAGTCCGGTTTCTCCTACGAGCAGTACTTC.